This section outlines one T cell receptor beta chain sequence together with its context. This clonotype was detected only a few times. No antigen is known for it. The input lacks base qualities; no much larger clone sits a single base away. This record comes from a study of CD8 T cells in ankylosing spondylitis (dated by TCRdb to the late 2010s). General notes on the study: The study profiled T cell receptor beta repertoires in healthy donors and ankylosing spondylitis patients to find disease-linked TCR variants. Peripheral blood was sampled, and synovial fluid was additionally collected from ankylosing spondylitis patients. The full study cohort comprised around 23 ankylosing spondylitis patients and 85 to 120 healthy donors. The full study reports these points: Some TCR beta motif variants had previously been reported in synovial fluid and blood of reactive arthritis patients, which suggested common disease-initiation mechanisms. The disease-linked clones showed a CD8+ phenotype and occurred at relatively low frequencies in peripheral blood. Blood from ankylosing spondylitis patients appeared to be characterized by a TCR beta motif composed of about eight highly homologous amino acid variants. Significant enrichment of the disease-linked clones was reported in matched synovial fluid samples from ankylosing spondylitis patients.

The sample was run on an Illumina HiSeq 2500. Quantitative 5'-RACE with molecular barcodes was used to prepare TCR beta libraries. As for how the authors treated the data: A new computational method, built on a probabilistic model of VDJ rearrangement, was used to identify disease-linked TCR variants. The public reads were run again by TCRdb, first through fastp at Q25 and then through MiXCR, and only productive beta chains were kept. Under each unique CDR3 protein, matching rows form one entry showing the most common genes and DNA. These V and J calls rely on TCRdb rather than the paper's analysis. The sample table shows hundreds of thousands of distinct CDR3 sequences, and 7% to 10% are seen once. The ten largest clones add up to roughly 4.9% of the sample. Counted from cysteine to phenylalanine, this CDR3 has 13 amino acids. Kept here is only the CDR3 DNA, which spans 39 bases and is read in frame from base 1. V is cut by 8 bases and J by 1 base, and the space between the germline ends is 11 bases.

The V and J genes are TRBV23-1 and TRBJ2-5; the D region possibly corresponds to TRBD2 (6 bases align). TRBV23-1 is placed among ORFs of uncertain function. This receptor was identified in a female donor with ankylosing spondylitis or in good health (not recorded which). The sample was blood, either unsorted or a sorted T cell fraction (not recorded which). The CDR3 region reads CASLRGIQETQYF. The DNA reads TGCGCCAGCCTACGGGGGATCCAAGAGACCCAGTACTTC.